This T cell receptor beta chain came from a study of blood T cells in healthy people across ages (dated by TCRdb to between 2014 and 2017). Regarding the complete study: In model experiments, roughly one uniquely barcoded TCR beta cDNA molecule per two T cells was captured by template switching. The study measured age-related changes in TCR beta repertoire diversity using deep sequencing normalized with unique cDNA molecular identifiers. Donors were grouped into four age groups: young (average roughly 17 years), middle-aged (over 35), aged (around 66) and long-lived (around 80). Donors of different ages were randomly distributed across sequencing lanes to avoid experimental bias. For two donors (one aged 18 to 29 and one aged 80 or older), the study analyzed two additional independent replicas of 1 million unique cDNA reads from the same blood draw. Overall study outcomes, separate from this receptor: Observed TCR beta diversity correlated strongly with the percentage of naive T cells measured by flow cytometry. As age increased, observed TCR beta diversity per million T cells dropped in a roughly linear way, and a significant reduction was already evident by age 40. Because donor CMV infection status was unknown, age-related changes in expanded clonotypes were potentially confounded. The long-lived group showed more naive CD4+ T cells, fewer expanded clones and increased TCR diversity than the aged group, suggesting age selection. Estimates of total diversity based on one million sequenced T cells were considered lower bounds and underestimates. Since profiling was done on bulk unsorted PBMCs, naive and antigen-experienced compartments could not be conclusively compared.

Trimming at the junction amounts to 0 bases on V and 3 bases on J, and the germline ends lie 11 bases apart. The germline V gene gives CDR1 as LGHNA and CDR2 as YNFKEQ. Counted from cysteine to phenylalanine, this CDR3 has 15 amino acids. This entry keeps only the CDR3 DNA: 45 bases, framed from base 1. Receptors were amplified or captured by 5' RACE. Sequenced using an Illumina HiSeq 2500. The second PCR ran for about 6 to 12 cycles and used a J-beta primer mix along with a sample-barcoded 5' primer. Each TCR beta cDNA molecule received a unique molecular identifier from a template-switch 5' adaptor carrying 12 random nucleotides. At least 2.5 million CDR3-containing paired-end reads were obtained from each sample. First-strand cDNA was synthesized from all RNA with the Mint cDNA synthesis kit, primed by a TRBC-specific oligonucleotide. All cDNA was treated with uracil-DNA glycosylase and then went through a first 18-cycle PCR with the universal primers M1SS and BC2_uni_R. The source study handled its data this way. Normalization of each sample was performed by random selection of 1 million high-quality reads, each carrying a distinct molecular identifier. Reads with shared molecular identifiers were discarded instead of being binned into consensus sequences. MiTCR, set to a Q25 quality threshold and the strictest error-elimination algorithm, was used for CDR3 identification, clonotype clustering and error correction. Lower-bound total TCR beta diversity was estimated with a nonparametric unseen species model using Euler transformation. Using fastp at Q25 and MiXCR, TCRdb reprocessed the public reads and kept productive beta chains. Every entry covers one CDR3 protein and lists the most common genes and DNA from its rows. The V and J calls, along with clone size, are taken from TCRdb and not from the paper's own processing. This sample lists some 880,000 distinct CDR3 sequences; under 40% were detected once. 10% to 15% of the sample is held by the ten biggest clonotypes.

Donors were around 37 systemically healthy Caucasian individuals from Russia aged about 6 to 100 years. About 9.6 milliliters of peripheral blood were collected from each donor into EDTA-treated Vacutainer tubes. Ficoll-Paque density-gradient centrifugation was used to isolate PBMCs, with at least 6 million obtained per sample. Total RNA, at least 5 micrograms per sample, was extracted from PBMCs with Trizol reagent. For every donor, flow cytometry on a PBMC aliquot measured the percentage of naive CD45RAhigh/CD27high T cells. In this sample, this clonotype turned up many times. The specificity of this receptor is unknown. It has no much larger one-base neighbor in the sample; base qualities were not kept.

Source material: blood. This clonotype originated in a man between 18 and 29 years old in good health. The rearranged segments are TRBV4-2 and TRBJ2-5; perhaps TRBD2 is the D gene, with 5 bases matching. CDR3 reads: CASSQDPGGEETQYF. The DNA sequence reads TGTGCCAGCAGCCAAGATCCAGGAGGAGAAGAGACCCAGTACTTC.